What follows are 2 T cell receptor beta chains derived from one specimen sequenced in a study of tumor-infiltrating lymphocytes in primary liver carcinoma. Total RNA amounting to around 540 ng was the source from which TCR beta cDNA was made with a constant-region primer. What produced the TCR beta libraries was three nested multiplex PCR rounds using slightly modified ARM-PCR. A C-beta reverse primer and TRBV1-TRBV30 forward primers served in each of the first two PCR rounds, at about 10 cycles apiece. TCRdb fed the multiplex PCR reads into MiXCR, producing one record per CDR3 protein. The sample has 40,000 to 60,000 distinct CDR3 sequences; over 65% are singletons. Unsorted bulk tissue of about 18-34 mg yielded co-extracted RNA and DNA. The sequenced sample was liver tumor tissue from sampling region 3. Indicated subset: tumor region T3, left-lateral pole. Receptors originate from a man aged 35 to 55 with primary liver carcinoma and hepatitis B virus infection.

Remarks on this clonotype: One end of the junction does not line up with germline, which may come from a read error. The chain employs TRBV29-1 and TRBJ1-2; D is uncertain. Germline values: CDR1 SQVTM, CDR2 ANQGSEA. The CDR3 consists of 13 residues. In nucleotides, the CDR3 is TGCAGCGTTGAAGAAGGTTACGGCTATGGCCACACCTTC. Encoded protein: CSVEEGYGYGHTF.

Notes on this clonotype: This clone may be a read error of a much larger clone one base away. The V call is TRBV12-3 or TRBV12-4, the J call TRBJ2-7; TRBD1 or TRBD2 may be the D gene (5 bases each). V lost 6 bases to trimming and J lost 5 bases, with 17 bases between them. The CDR3 has 14 amino acids. This CDR3 is CASSPRGRTHEQYF. CDR3 sequence (DNA): TGTGCCAGCAGCCCCCGGGGCAGAACCCACGAGCAGTACTTC.